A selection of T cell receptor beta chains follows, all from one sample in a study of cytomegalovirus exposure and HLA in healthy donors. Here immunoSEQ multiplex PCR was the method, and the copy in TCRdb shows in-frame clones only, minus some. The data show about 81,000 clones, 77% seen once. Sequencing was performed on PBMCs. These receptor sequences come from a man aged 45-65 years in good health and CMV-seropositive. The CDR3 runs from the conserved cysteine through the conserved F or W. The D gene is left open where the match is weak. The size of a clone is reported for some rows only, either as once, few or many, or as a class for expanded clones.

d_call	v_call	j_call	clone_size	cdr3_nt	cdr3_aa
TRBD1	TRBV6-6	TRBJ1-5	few	TGTGCCAGCAGTTATTCGACAGGGGGTAATCATCAGCCCCAGCATTTT	CASSYSTGGNHQPQHF
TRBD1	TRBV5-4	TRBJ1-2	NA	TGTGCCAGCAGCTCCACAGGGGGCTATGGCTACACCTTC	CASSSTGGYGYTF
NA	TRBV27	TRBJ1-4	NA	TGTGCCAGCAAAACATACTTAACAGCAACTAATGAAAAACTGTTTTTT	CASKTYLTATNEKLFF
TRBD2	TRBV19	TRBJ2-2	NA	TGTGCCAGTAGTACTAGCGGAGACACCGGGGAGCTGTTTTTT	CASSTSGDTGELFF
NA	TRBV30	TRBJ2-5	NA	TGTGCCTGGAGTCGAGAGACCCAGTACTTC	CAWSRETQYF
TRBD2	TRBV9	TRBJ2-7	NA	TGTGCCAGCAGCGTAGAGACTAGCTGGGACGAGCAGTACTTC	CASSVETSWDEQYF
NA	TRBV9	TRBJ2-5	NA	TGTGCCAGCAGCGGGAGGGCCTATGAGACCCAGTACTTC	CASSGRAYETQYF
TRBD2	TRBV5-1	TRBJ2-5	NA	TGCGCCAGCAGCGAAACTAGCGGAGCCTATAAAGAGACCCAGTACTTC	CASSETSGAYKETQYF
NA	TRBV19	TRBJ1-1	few	TGTGCCAGTAGTATTGGCGGTTACACTGAAGCTTTCTTT	CASSIGGYTEAFF
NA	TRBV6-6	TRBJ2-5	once	TGTGCCAGCAGTTCCTGGGACTGGAACCAAGAGACCCAGTACTTC	CASSSWDWNQETQYF
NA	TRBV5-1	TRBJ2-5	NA	TGCGCCAGTAGTAGTGGGGGAGCGGGTGCCCAAGAGACCCAGTACTTC	CASSSGGAGAQETQYF
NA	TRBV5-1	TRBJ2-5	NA	TGCGCCAGCAGCTTGGGGGGGCAGTTTCAAGAGACCCAGTACTTC	CASSLGGQFQETQYF
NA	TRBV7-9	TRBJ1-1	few	TGTGCCAGCAGCGTCATGAACACTGAAGCTTTCTTT	CASSVMNTEAFF
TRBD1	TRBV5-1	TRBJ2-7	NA	TGCGCCAGCAGGTGGACAGGGGACTCCTACGAGCAGTACTTC	CASRWTGDSYEQYF
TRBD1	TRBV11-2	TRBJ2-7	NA	TGTGCCAGCAGCTTTCGTCGCGGGACAGGCTCCGAGCAGTACTTC	CASSFRRGTGSEQYF
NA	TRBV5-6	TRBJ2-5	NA	TGTGCCAGCAGCCAAAAACGGGGGTCCCAGTACTTC	CASSQKRGSQYF
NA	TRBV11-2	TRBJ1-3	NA	TGTGCCAGCAGCCTAACTGGAAACACCATATATTTT	CASSLTGNTIYF
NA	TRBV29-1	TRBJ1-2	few	TGCAGCGTTGAAGATCTTAGTGCGGGTTACACCTTC	CSVEDLSAGYTF
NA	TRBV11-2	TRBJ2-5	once	TGTGCCAGCAGCTTATTTGACTCTCAAGAGACCCAGTACTTC	CASSLFDSQETQYF
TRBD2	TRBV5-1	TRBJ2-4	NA	TGCGCCAGCAGCGGGGGACTAGCGGGAGAGCTAAACATTCAGTACTTC	CASSGGLAGELNIQYF
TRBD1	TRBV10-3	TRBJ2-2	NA	TGTGCCATCTCTGCGGGGACAGGGAAGGGTAACACCGGGGAGCTGTTTTTT	CAISAGTGKGNTGELFF
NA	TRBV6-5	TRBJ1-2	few	TGTGCCAGCAGTTACTCGACACGGATCGCTAACTATGGCTACACCTTC	CASSYSTRIANYGYTF
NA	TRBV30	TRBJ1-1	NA	TGTGCCTGGAGTTTCTCCATCGCCCGTAAAGGGGAGGGGAACACTGAAGCTTTCTTT	CAWSFSIARKGEGNTEAFF
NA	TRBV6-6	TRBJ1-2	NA	TGTGCCAGCAGTTACACCACTAACCAGCTCTATGGCTACACCTTC	CASSYTTNQLYGYTF
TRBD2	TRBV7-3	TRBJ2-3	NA	TGTGCCAGCAGCCCTGCGGGAGGCACAGATACGCAGTATTTT	CASSPAGGTDTQYF
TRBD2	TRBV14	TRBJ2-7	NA	TGTGCCAGCAGCCAAGCAGCGGGGCCTTACGAGCAGTACTTC	CASSQAAGPYEQYF
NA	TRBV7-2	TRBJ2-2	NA	TGTGCCAGCAGCTCCACCAGGACCGGGGAGCTGTTTTTT	CASSSTRTGELFF
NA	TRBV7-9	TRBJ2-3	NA	TGTGCCAGCAGCTTCGGAGGAAAAGACACGCAGTATTTT	CASSFGGKDTQYF
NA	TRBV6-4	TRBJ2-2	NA	TGTGCCAGCAGTGACTCTGATAGCGTGGTCGGGGAGCTGTTTTTT	CASSDSDSVVGELFF
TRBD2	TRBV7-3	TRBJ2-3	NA	TGTGCCAGCAGCCCGACTCGCGGGAGACCGGATACGCAGTATTTT	CASSPTRGRPDTQYF
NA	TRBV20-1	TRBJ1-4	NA	TGCAGTGCTACCTACAGTGAAAAACTGTTTTTT	CSATYSEKLFF
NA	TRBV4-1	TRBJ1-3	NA	TGCGCCAGCAGAGAGACAGGTGGGAACACCATATATTTT	CASRETGGNTIYF